The next 2 T cell receptor beta chains were all read from a single sample in a study of T cell responses to AZD1222 COVID-19 vaccine. Data came from immunoSEQ multiplex PCR; TCRdb stores just in-frame clones and leaves some out. The sample includes nearly 95,000 clones, 85% to 90% seen only once; the top ten take about 8%. This specimen was peripheral blood, taken on day 0 of AZD1222 vaccination. All receptors come from an adult in good health.

The CDR3 spells CASSKFPGSTEAFF. The DNA of the CDR3 is TGTGCCAGCAGCAAATTTCCAGGGTCGACTGAAGCTTTCTTT. This rearrangement joins TRBV21-1 to TRBJ1-1; the table's TRBD1 call for D was not verified on the DNA. TRBV21-1 is assigned pseudogene status. The CDR3 loop spans 14 amino acids.

The chain employs TRBV5-1 and TRBJ2-1; D remains ambiguous. The CDR3 runs 14 residues. Germline V CDR1 and CDR2: SGHRS, YFSETQ. V lost 5 bases and J 5 bases, leaving 14 bases between the germline ends. The CDR3 DNA follows: TGCGCCAGCAGGGTCATGGTTGGCAACAATGAGCAGTTCTTC. The encoded protein is CASRVMVGNNEQFF.